This T cell receptor (beta chain) was obtained from a study of CD8+CD57+ T cells in acquired aplastic anemia. CDR1 KGHDR and CDR2 SFDVKD come from the germline V gene. This CDR3 spans 12 amino acids. For CDR3 and TCR beta VDJ profiling, genomic DNA was the template used. TCRdb independently ran MiXCR on the reads; one entry per CDR3 protein. Of 350,000 to 450,000 distinct CDR3 sequences listed, 60% to 80% are singletons. V and J are TRBV24-1 and TRBJ2-1; 10 nucleotides agree with TRBD2. The source is a human donor in good health, serving as a control. The sample comprised sorted CD4+, CD8+, or CD8+CD57+ T cells (not recorded which) from PBMCs. The CDR3 region has the DNA TGTGCGGTAGCGGGGGGTGTAAATGAGCAGTTCTTC. It codes for CAVAGGVNEQFF.